Sequencing of this T cell receptor beta chain was carried out in a study of blood T cell repertoires in COVID-19. In the study overall: Sample material is recorded as cDNA or gDNA derived from T cells, B-cell-depleted T cells, or PBMCs.

The study recruited people aged roughly 18 to 95 years across 20 to 30 US areas. Clinical histories supplied by participants themselves formed the basis of cohort assignment. Per the study methods: Estimates of nucleated cell counts were drawn from the amplification of reference gene primers. TCRdb's copy holds only in-frame clones and misses some; the assay was immunoSEQ multiplex PCR. The V and J calls and clone size are taken from that table; D and trimming were inferred from the DNA. The sample consists of some 300,000 clones, approximately 89% of them appearing once. The sequenced material came from PBMCs or T cells enriched from blood (not recorded which). The clonotype was recovered from a young woman who had recovered from COVID-19.

CDR3 protein: CASSLASATNEKLFF. The CDR3 nucleotides are TGTGCCAGCAGCTTAGCGTCAGCAACTAATGAAAAACTGTTTTTT. The V call is TRBV7-9, the J call TRBJ1-4; D unclear. CDR1 and CDR2 from the germline V gene are SEHNR and FQNEAQ (reference sequence). The CDR3 contains 15 residues. The germline V and J ends were trimmed by 0 bases and 0 bases, with 5 bases remaining between them.